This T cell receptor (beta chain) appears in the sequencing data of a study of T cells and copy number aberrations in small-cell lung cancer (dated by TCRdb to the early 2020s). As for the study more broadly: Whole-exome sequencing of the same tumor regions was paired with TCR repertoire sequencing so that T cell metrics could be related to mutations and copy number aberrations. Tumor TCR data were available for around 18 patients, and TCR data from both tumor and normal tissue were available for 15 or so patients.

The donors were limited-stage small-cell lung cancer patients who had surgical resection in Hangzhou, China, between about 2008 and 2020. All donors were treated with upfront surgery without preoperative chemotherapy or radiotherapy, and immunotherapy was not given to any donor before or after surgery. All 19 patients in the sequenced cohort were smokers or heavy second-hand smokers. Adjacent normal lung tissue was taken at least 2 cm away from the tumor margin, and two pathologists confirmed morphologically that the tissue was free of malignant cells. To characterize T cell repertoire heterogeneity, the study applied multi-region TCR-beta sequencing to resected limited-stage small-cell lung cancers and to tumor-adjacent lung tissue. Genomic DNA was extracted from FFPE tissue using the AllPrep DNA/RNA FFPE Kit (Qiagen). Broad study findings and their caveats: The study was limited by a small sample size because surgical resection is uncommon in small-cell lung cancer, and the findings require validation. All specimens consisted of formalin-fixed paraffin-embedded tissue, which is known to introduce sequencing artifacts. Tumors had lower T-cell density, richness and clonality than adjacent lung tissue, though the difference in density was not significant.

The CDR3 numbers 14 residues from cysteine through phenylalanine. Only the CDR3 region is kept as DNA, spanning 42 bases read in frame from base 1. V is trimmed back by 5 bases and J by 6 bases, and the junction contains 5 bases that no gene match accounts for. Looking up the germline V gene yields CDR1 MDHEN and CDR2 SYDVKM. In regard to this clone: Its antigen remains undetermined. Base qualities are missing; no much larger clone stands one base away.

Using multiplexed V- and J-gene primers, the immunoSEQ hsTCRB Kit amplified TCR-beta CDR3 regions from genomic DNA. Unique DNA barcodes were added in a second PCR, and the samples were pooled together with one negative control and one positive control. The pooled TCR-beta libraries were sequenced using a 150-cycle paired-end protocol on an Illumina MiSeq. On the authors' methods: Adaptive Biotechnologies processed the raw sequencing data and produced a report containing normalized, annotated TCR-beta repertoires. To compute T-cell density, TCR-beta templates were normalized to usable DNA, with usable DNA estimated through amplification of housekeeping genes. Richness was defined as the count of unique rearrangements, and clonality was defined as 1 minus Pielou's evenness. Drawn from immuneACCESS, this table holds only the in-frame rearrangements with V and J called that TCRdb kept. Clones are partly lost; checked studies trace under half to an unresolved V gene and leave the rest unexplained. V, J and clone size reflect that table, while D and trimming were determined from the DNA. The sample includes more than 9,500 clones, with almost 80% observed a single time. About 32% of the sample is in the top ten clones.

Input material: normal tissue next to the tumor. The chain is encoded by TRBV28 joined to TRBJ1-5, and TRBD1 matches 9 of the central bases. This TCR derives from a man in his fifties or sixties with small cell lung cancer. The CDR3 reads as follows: CASSGQGSIQPQHF. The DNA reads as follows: TGTGCCAGCAGTGGACAGGGGTCCATTCAGCCCCAGCATTTT. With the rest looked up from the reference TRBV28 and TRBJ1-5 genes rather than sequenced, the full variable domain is DVKVTQSSRYLVKRTGEKVFLECVQDMDHENMFWYRQDPGLGLRLIYFSYDVKMKEKGDIPEGYSVSREKKERFSLILESASTNQTSMYLCASSGQGSIQPQHFGDGTRLSIL.